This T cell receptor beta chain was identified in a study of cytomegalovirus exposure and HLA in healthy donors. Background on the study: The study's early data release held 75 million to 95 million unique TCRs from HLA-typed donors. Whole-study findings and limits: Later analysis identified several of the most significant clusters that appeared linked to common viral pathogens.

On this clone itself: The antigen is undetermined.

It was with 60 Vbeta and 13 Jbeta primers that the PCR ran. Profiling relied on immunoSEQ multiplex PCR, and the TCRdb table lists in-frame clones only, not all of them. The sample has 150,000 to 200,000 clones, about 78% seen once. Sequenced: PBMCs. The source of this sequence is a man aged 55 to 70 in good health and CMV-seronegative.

CDR3 in amino acids: CASAGVGSDTQYF. CDR3 coding DNA: TGCGCCAGCGCCGGGGTGGGCTCAGATACGCAGTATTTT. The genes are TRBV5-1 and TRBJ2-3; the D gene is possibly TRBD2 (5 bases). Germline assignment: CDR1 SGHRS and CDR2 YFSETQ. Trimming took off 7 bases at V and 4 bases at J, with 13 bases between the two ends. The CDR3 is made up of 13 amino acids.